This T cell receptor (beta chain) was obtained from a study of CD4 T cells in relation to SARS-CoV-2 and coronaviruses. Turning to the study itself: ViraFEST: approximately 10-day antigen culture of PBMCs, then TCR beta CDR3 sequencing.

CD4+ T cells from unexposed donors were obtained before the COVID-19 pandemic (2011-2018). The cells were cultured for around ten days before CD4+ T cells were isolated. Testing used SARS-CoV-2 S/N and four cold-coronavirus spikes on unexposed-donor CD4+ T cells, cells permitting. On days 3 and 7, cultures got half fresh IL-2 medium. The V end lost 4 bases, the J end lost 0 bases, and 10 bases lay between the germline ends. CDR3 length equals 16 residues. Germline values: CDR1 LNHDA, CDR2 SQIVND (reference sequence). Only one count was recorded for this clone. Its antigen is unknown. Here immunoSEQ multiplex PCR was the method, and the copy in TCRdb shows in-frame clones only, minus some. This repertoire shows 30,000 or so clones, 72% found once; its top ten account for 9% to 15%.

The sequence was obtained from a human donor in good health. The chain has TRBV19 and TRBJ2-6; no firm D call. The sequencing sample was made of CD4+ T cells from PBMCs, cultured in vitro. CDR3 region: CASSTGFGSGANVLTF. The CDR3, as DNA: TGTGCCAGTAGTACAGGTTTCGGCTCTGGGGCCAACGTCCTGACTTTC.